This TCR beta chain was captured in a study of CD8 T cells in Susac syndrome. Study-wide results and caveats: The study's TCR sequencing and HLA analysis drew on a certain number of individuals. That number was acknowledged as relatively small.

Sequencing of TCR beta was performed on blood CD8+ T cells and on blood CD4+ T cells. Relapsing-remitting disease, either stable or active, was present in the multiple sclerosis controls, who were treatment-naive patients. Random hexamers were used to reverse transcribe 0.5 to 1 ug of RNA. By means of immunoSEQ multiplex PCR, TCR beta CDR3 spanning 54 Vbeta and 13 Jbeta underwent amplification. TCRdb reprocessed the immunoSEQ multiplex PCR reads via MiXCR and lists one record per CDR3 protein. The sample holds 250,000 to 300,000 distinct CDR3 sequences, around nine tenths seen once. Germline values: CDR1 SEHNR, CDR2 FQNEAQ (reference sequence). CDR3 length equals 16 residues. V lost 4 bases to trimming and J lost 0 bases, with 10 bases between them. The count of this clonotype is one. Its target is not known.

The TCR comes from a human donor with multiple sclerosis. Sequenced sample: CD8+ T cells from PBMCs. J is TRBJ2-6 and V is TRBV7-9; no clear D. CDR3 nucleotide sequence: TGTGCCAGCAGCTACCCAGTACTCTCTGGGGCCAACGTCCTGACTTTC. Encoded protein: CASSYPVLSGANVLTF.